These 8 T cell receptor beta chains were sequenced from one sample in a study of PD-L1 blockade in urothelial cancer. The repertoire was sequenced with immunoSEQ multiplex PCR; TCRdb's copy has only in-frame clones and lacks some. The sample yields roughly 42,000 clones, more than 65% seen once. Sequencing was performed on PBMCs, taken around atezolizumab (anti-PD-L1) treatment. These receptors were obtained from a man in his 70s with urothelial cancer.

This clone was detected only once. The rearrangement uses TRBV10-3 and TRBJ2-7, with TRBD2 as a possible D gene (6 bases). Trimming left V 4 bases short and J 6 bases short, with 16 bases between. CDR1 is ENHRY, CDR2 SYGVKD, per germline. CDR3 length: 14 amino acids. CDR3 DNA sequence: TGTGCCATCAGTGTGGGACTCGGCTCTGGCGAGCAGTACTTC. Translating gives CAISVGLGSGEQYF.

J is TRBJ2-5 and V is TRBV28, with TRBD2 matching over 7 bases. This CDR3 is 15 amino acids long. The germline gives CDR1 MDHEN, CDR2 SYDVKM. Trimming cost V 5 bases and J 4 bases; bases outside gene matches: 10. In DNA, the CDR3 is TGTGCCAGCAGTCCCGGGGTTGCGGGAGTAGAGACCCAGTACTTC. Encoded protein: CASSPGVAGVETQYF.

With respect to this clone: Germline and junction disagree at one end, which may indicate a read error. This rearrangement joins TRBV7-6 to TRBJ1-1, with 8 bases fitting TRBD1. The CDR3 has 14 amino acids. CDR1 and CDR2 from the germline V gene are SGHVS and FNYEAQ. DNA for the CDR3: TGTGCCAGCAGCGGACGGACAGGGAACGCTGAAGCTTTCTTT. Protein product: CASSGRTGNAEAFF.

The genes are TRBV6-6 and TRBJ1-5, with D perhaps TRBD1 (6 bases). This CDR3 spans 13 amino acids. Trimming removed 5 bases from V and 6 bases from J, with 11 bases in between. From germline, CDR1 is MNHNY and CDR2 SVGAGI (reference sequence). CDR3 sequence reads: CASSTRGFQPQHF. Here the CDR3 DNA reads TGTGCCAGCAGTACCAGGGGATTTCAGCCCCAGCATTTT.

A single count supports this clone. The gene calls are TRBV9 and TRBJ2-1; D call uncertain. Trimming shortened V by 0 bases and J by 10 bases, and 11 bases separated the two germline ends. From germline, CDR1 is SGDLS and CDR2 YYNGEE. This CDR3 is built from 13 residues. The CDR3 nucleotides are TGTGCCAGCAGCGTAGATCCGGGTGTGGAGCAGTTCTTC. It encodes CASSVDPGVEQFF.

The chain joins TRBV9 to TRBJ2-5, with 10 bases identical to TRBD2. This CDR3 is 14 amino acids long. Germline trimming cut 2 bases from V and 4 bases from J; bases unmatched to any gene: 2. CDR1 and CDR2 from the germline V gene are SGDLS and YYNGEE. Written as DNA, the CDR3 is TGTGCCAGCAGCGTCTTAGCGGGAGGAGAGACCCAGTACTTC. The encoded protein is CASSVLAGGETQYF.

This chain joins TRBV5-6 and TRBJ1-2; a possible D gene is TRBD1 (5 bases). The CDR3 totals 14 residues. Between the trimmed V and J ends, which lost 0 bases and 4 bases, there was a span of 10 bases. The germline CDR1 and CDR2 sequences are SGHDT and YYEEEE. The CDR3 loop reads CASSLGREFYGYTF. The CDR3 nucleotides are TGTGCCAGCAGCTTGGGCAGGGAATTCTATGGCTACACCTTC.

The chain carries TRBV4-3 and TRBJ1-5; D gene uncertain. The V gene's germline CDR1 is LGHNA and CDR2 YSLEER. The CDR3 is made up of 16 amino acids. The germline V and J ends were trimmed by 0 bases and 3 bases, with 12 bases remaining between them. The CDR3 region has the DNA TGCGCCAGCAGCCAAGAAGCAGGCCCCACCAATCAGCCCCAGCATTTT. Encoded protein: CASSQEAGPTNQPQHF.